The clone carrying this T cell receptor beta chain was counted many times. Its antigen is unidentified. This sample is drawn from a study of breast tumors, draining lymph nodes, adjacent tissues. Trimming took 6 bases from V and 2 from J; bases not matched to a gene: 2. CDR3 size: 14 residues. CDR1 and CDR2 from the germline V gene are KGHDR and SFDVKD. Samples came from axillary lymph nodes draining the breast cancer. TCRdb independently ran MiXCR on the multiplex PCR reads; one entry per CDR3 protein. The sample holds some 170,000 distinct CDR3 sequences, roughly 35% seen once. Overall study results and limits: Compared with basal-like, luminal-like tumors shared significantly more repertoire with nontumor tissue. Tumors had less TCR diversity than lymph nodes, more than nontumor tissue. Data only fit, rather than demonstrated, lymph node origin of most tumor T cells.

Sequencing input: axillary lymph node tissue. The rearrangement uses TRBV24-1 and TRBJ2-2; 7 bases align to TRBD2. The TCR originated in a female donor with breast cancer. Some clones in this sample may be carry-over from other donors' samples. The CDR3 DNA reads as TGTGCCACCAGTCGGGGGGAAAACACCGGGGAGCTGTTTTTT. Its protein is CATSRGENTGELFF.